This entry lists 11 T cell receptor beta chains sequenced from one sample in a study of blood T cell repertoires in COVID-19. The data were produced by immunoSEQ multiplex PCR, yet TCRdb's version contains in-frame clones alone and is incomplete. The sample includes more than 200,000 clones, around 86% of them seen just once. Sequencing used PBMCs or T cells enriched from blood (not recorded which). Receptors originate from a man aged 35-49 years who had recovered from COVID-19.

The rearrangement joins TRBV30 to TRBJ2-3; D call uncertain. Trimming removed 2 bases at V and 6 bases at J, with 12 bases between. CDR1 and CDR2 (germline): GTSNPN, SVGIG (reference sequence). This CDR3 has 13 residues. CDR3 DNA: TGTGCCTGGAGTAACAGCCCTTTGGATACGCAGTATTTT. Its protein is CAWSNSPLDTQYF.

The chain employs TRBV2 and TRBJ1-6; TRBD1 agrees at 9 bases. This CDR3 has 14 residues. V dropped 6 bases and J dropped 9; count of bases not matched to a gene: 6. Germline lookup yields CDR1 SNHLY and CDR2 FYNNEI. CDR3 sequence (DNA): TGTGCCAGCAGGATGGACAGGGGTAGTTCACCCCTCCACTTT. This gives the protein CASRMDRGSSPLHF.

The chain has TRBV7-2 and TRBJ2-5; the match to TRBD2 covers 9 bases. CDR1 is SGHTA, CDR2 FQGNSA, per germline. This CDR3 region has 15 residues. The V and J ends lost 3 bases and 4 bases, in that order; junction bases with no gene match: 6. The CDR3 protein is CASSFPLAGVETQYF. In DNA form, the CDR3 reads TGTGCCAGCAGCTTCCCGTTAGCGGGGGTAGAGACCCAGTACTTC.

This clone has a single count. The J gene is TRBJ2-1, the V gene TRBV30; 8 bases match TRBD2. Germline CDR1 GTSNPN, CDR2 SVGIG (reference sequence). The CDR3 has 13 amino acids. V lost 0 bases, J lost 6 bases, and 1 base stayed unmatched. The CDR3 DNA is TGTGCCTGGAGTGTCCTAGCGGGCAATGAGCAGTTCTTC. It translates to CAWSVLAGNEQFF. The full variable domain, completed using reference TRBV30 and TRBJ2-1, is SQTIHQWPATLVQPVGSPLSLECTVEGTSNPNLYWYRQAAGRGLQLLFYSVGIGQISSEVPQNLSASRPQDRQFILSSKKLLLSDSGFYLCAWSVLAGNEQFFGPGTRLTVL.

V and J are TRBV27 and TRBJ2-7; 8 bases agree with TRBD2. The junction had 6 bases not matched to a gene; V was cut back by 9 bases and J by 2 bases. The CDR3 has 13 residues. In germline, CDR1 is MNHEY, CDR2 SMNVEV (reference sequence). The CDR3 sequence: CASSGDFAYEQYF. DNA for the CDR3: TGTGCCAGTAGCGGGGACTTCGCCTACGAGCAGTACTTC.

The gene calls are TRBV30 and TRBJ2-7; perhaps TRBD1 as D (6 bases). The germline V gene encodes CDR1 GTSNPN and CDR2 SVGIG (reference sequence). V was clipped by 5 bases and J by 2 bases, with 13 bases between them. The CDR3 is 13 amino acids. CDR3 nucleotide sequence: TGTGCCTGGGAACCACAGGGTCCCTACGAGCAGTACTTC. Its translation is CAWEPQGPYEQYF.

CDR3 region: CASSAYRVGNTEAFF. CDR3 nucleotides: TGTGCCAGCAGCGCCTACAGGGTAGGGAACACTGAAGCTTTCTTT. The V and J genes are TRBV5-8 and TRBJ1-1, with D possibly being TRBD1 (6 bases). Per germline, CDR1 SGHTS and CDR2 YDEGEE. Trimming cost V 4 bases and J 1 base, with 14 bases left between them. CDR3 length: 15 amino acids.

The gene calls are TRBV7-2 and TRBJ2-1; D may be TRBD1 (6 bases). The germline V gene has CDR1 SGHTA and CDR2 FQGNSA. CDR3 length equals 13 residues. With 5 bases removed from V and 3 bases from J, the gap between germline ends came to 8 bases. CDR3 coding DNA: TGTGCCAGCAGCCCAGGGGTCTACAATGAGCAGTTCTTC. Its protein is CASSPGVYNEQFF.

This chain joins TRBV2 and TRBJ1-2, with 9 positions matching TRBD1. Germline V lookup: CDR1 SNHLY, CDR2 FYNNEI. Trimming cost V 4 bases and J 4 bases; bases outside gene matches: 4. The CDR3 is made up of 14 amino acids. Here the CDR3 reads CASSGDRAIYGYTF. The CDR3 nucleotides are TGTGCCAGCAGTGGGGACAGGGCCATCTATGGCTACACCTTC.

In nucleotides, the CDR3 is TGTGCCAGCAGCACCCGACAGGGTCCTAATGAAAAACTGTTTTTT. It codes for CASSTRQGPNEKLFF. The chain employs TRBV5-4 and TRBJ1-4, with 7 bases fitting TRBD1. The CDR3 runs 15 residues. V was pared by 4 bases and J by 3 bases, with 6 bases of the junction left unmatched. Per germline, CDR1 SGHNT and CDR2 YYREEE (reference sequence).

This chain connects TRBV7-8 to TRBJ2-3, with 10 bases fitting TRBD2. The ends lost 0 bases at V and 1 base at J; junction bases unmatched: 4. Germline V CDR1 and CDR2: SGHVS, FQNEAQ. The CDR3 totals 17 residues. The CDR3 nucleotides are TGTGCCAGCAGCTTAGCATTAACTAGCGGGGGCACAGATACGCAGTATTTT. It encodes CASSLALTSGGTDTQYF.